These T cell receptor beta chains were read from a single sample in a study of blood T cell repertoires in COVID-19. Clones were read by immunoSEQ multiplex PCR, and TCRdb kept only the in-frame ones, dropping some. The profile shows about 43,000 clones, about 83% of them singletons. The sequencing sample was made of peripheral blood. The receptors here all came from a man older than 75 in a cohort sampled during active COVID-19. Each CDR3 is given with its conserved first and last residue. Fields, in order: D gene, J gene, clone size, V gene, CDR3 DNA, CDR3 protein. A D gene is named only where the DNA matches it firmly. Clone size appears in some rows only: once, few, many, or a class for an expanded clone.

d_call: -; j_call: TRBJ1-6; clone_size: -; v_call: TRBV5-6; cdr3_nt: TGTGCCAGCAGCCAAATACAGGTCTCCTCCTATAATTCACCCCTCCACTTT; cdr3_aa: CASSQIQVSSYNSPLHF
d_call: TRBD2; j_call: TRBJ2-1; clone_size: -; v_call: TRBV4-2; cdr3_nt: TGTGCCAGCAGCCAAGGGCTAGCGGGGGTTGAGCAGTTCTTC; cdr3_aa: CASSQGLAGVEQFF
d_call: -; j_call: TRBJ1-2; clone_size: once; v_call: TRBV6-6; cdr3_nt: TGTGCCAGCAGAGTGGCGGGGAAGGATAACTATGGCTACACCTTC; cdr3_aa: CASRVAGKDNYGYTF
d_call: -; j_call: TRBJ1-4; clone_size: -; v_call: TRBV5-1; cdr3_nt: TGCGCCAGCAGCCGGGGAGGGGGGCGGTATGAAAAACTGTTTTTT; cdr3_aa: CASSRGGGRYEKLFF
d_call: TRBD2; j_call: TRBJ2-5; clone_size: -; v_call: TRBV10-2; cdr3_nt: TGCGCCAGCAGTGAGCTAGCGGGAGGGAGGCGGCAAGAGACCCAGTACTTC; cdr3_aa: CASSELAGGRRQETQYF
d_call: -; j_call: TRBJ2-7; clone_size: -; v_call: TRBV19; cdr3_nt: TGTGCCAGTAGCTCCGGCCGGGAGCGGTCCGAGCAGTACTTC; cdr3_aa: CASSSGRERSEQYF
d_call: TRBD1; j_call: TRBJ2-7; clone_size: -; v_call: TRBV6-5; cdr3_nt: TGTGCCAGCAGTACCGACAGGGTCCCTCTCGAGCAGTACTTC; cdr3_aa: CASSTDRVPLEQYF
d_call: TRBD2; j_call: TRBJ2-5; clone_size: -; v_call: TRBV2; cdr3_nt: TGTGCCAGCAGTTGGACTAGCGGAGGGGGAGAGACCCAGTACTTC; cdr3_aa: CASSWTSGGGETQYF
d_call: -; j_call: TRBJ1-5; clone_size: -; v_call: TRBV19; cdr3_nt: TGTGCCAGTAGTGGACTTGTGGGTGGACAGCCCCAGCATTTT; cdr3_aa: CASSGLVGGQPQHF
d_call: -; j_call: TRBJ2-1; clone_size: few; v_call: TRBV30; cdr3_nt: TGTGCCTGGAGTAGCTACGGGACACACACATACAATGAGCAGTTCTTC; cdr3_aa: CAWSSYGTHTYNEQFF
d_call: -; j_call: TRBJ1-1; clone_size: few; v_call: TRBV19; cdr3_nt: TGTGCCAGTAGCCCTACGATAGTGAACACTGAAGCTTTCTTT; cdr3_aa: CASSPTIVNTEAFF
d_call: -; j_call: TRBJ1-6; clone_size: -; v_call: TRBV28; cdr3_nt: TGTGCCAGCAGTTGGCGGGGGCTTTCACCCCTCCACTTT; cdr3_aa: CASSWRGLSPLHF
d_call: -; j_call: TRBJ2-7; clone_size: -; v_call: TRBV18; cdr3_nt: TGTGCCAGCTCACCAGGCCGCAGGGGCCTCGGGTCCGAGCAGTACTTC; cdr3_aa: CASSPGRRGLGSEQYF
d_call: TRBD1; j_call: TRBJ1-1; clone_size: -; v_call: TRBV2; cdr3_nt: TGTGCCAGCAGTTCGACAGGGGGCGGAACTGAAGCTTTCTTT; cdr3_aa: CASSSTGGGTEAFF
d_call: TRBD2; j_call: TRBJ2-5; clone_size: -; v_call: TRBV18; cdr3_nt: TGTGCCAGCTCACCACGAAAACTAGCGGGAAGGGAGACCCAGTACTTC; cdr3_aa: CASSPRKLAGRETQYF
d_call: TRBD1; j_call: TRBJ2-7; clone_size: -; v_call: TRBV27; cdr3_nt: TGTGCCAGCAGTTTAGGGGGGACAGGGCGCTTATACGAGCAGTACTTC; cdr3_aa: CASSLGGTGRLYEQYF
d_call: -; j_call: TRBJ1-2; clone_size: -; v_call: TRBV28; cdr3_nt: TGTGCCAGCAGTTTATGGCAGGGCGGTGGCTACACCTTC; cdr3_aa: CASSLWQGGGYTF
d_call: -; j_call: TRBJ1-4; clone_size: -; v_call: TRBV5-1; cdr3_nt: TGCGCCAGCAGCTTGGCCCCGGCGGGACCTAATGAAAAACTGTTTTTT; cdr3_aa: CASSLAPAGPNEKLFF
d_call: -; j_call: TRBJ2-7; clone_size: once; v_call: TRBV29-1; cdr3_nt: TGCAGCGTTCGTACTCTCCCTGACTCCTACGAGCAGTACTTC; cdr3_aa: CSVRTLPDSYEQYF
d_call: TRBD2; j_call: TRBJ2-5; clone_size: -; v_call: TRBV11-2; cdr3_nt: TGTGCCAGCAGCGCAGGATATACGGGGGGAACCCAGTACTTC; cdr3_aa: CASSAGYTGGTQYF
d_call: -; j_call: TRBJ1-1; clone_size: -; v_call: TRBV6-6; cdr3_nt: TGTGCCAGCAGGGGCGACAGGAGACTGAACACTGAAGCTTTCTTT; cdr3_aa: CASRGDRRLNTEAFF
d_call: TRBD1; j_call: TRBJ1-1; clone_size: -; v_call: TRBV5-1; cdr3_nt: TGCGCCAGCAGCCTCAGACAGGGTGCAACGACTGAAGCTTTCTTT; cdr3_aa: CASSLRQGATTEAFF
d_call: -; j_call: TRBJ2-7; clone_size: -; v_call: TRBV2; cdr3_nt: TGTGCCAGCAGTGCCGCCTTTAGGCAGTACTTC; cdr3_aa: CASSAAFRQYF
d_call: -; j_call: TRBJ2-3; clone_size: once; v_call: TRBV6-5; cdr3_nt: TGTGCCAGCAGTTACCGCGGGGCTAGCACAGATACGCAGTATTTT; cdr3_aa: CASSYRGASTDTQYF
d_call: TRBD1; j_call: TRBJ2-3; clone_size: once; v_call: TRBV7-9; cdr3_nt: TGTGCCAGCAGCCTAGGGACAGGACACACAGATACGCAGTATTTT; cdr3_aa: CASSLGTGHTDTQYF
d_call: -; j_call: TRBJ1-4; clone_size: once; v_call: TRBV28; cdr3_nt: TGTGCCAGCAGGGACAGCCGCAGTGAAAAACTGTTTTTT; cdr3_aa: CASRDSRSEKLFF
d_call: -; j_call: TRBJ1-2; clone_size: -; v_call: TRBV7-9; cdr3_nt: TGTGCCAGCAGCGATCGGGGGGGCTATGGCTACACCTTC; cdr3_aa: CASSDRGGYGYTF
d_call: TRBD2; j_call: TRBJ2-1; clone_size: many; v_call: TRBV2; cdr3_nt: TGTGCCAGCAGTGAAGACGGGAGGGGCAATGAGCAGTTCTTC; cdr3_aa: CASSEDGRGNEQFF
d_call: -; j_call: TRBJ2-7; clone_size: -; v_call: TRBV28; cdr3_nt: TGTGCCAGCAGCTCTCCACAGGGGCAGTACTTC; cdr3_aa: CASSSPQGQYF
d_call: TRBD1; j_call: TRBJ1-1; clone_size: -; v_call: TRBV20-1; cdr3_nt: TGCAGTGCTAGTCGCAGGGGGCAAGGCACTGAAGCTTTCTTT; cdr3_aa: CSASRRGQGTEAFF
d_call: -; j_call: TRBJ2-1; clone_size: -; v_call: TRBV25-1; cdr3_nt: TGTGCCAGCAGTCCAGGGGAAGAGCAGTTCTTC; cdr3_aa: CASSPGEEQFF
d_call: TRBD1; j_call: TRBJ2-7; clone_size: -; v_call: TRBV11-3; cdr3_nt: TGTGCCAGCAGCCCTTGGGACAGCTACGAGCAGTACTTC; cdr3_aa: CASSPWDSYEQYF
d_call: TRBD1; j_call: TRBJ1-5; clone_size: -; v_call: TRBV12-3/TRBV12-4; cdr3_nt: TGTGCCAGCAGCATCGACAGGGATCAGCCCCAGCATTTT; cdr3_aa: CASSIDRDQPQHF
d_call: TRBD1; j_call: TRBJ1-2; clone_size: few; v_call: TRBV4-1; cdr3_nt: TGCGCCAGCAGCCCAACAGGGGCGGGGGGCTACACCTTC; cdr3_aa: CASSPTGAGGYTF
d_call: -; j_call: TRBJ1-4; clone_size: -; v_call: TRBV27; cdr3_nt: TGTGCCAGCAGTAAGGGAGACAGGCCTGAAAAACTGTTTTTT; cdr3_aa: CASSKGDRPEKLFF
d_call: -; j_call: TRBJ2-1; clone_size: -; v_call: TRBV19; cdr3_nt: TGTGCCAGTAGTACGAGCTCCTACAATGAGCAGTTCTTC; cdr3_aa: CASSTSSYNEQFF
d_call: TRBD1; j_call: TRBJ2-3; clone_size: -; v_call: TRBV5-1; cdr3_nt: TGCGCCAGCAGCTACCGAACCGGGACAGGGGAGACCACAGATACGCAGTATTTT; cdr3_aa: CASSYRTGTGETTDTQYF
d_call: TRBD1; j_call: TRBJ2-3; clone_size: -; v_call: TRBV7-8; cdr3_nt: TGTGCCAGCAGCTTGAGCAGGGGGCGGGATACGCAGTATTTT; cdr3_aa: CASSLSRGRDTQYF
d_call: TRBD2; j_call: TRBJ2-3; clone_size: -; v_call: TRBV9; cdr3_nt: TGTGCCAGCAGCGCCCGGGGGGGCGGTACAGATACGCAGTATTTT; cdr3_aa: CASSARGGGTDTQYF
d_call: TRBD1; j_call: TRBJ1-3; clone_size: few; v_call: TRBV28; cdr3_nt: TGTGCCAGCAGTTACAGGGGGGTCTCTGGAAACACCATATATTTT; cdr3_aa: CASSYRGVSGNTIYF
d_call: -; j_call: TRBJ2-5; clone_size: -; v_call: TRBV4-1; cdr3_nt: TGCGCCAGCAGCCAACCCCCGGCAGGGGACGAACAGACCCAGTACTTC; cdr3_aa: CASSQPPAGDEQTQYF
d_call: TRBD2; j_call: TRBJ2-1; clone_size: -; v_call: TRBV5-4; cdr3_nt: TGTGCCAGCAGCCTTATTGAAGGACTAGCGGGTATATCCTACAATGAGCAGTTCTTC; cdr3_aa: CASSLIEGLAGISYNEQFF
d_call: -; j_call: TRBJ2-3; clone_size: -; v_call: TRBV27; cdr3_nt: TGTGCCAGCAGTTCCTTTCATACGCAGTATTTT; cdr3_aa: CASSSFHTQYF
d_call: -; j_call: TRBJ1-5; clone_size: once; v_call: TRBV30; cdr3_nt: TGTGCCTGGAGTGTCTCAGGAAATCAGCCCCAGCATTTT; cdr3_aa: CAWSVSGNQPQHF
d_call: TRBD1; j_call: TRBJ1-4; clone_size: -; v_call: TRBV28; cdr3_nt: TGTGCCAGCAGCAAACAGGGGGCTGGGACTAATGAAAAACTGTTTTTT; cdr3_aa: CASSKQGAGTNEKLFF
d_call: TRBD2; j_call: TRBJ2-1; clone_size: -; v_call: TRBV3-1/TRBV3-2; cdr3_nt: TGTGCCAGCAGCCAAGTAACTAGCGGAGAGCAGTTCTTC; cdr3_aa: CASSQVTSGEQFF
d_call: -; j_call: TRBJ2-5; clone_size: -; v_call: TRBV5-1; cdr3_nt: TGCGCCAGCAGCTTCGGAGGCCAAAAAGAGACCCAGTACTTC; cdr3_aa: CASSFGGQKETQYF
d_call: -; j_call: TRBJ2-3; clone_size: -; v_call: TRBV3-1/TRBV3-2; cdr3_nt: TGTGCCAGCAGCCAAAAGCCCGTTGGCCGTTTCGGGTTCACAGATACGCAGTATTTT; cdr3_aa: CASSQKPVGRFGFTDTQYF
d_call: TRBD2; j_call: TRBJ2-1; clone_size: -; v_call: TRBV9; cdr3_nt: TGTGCCAGCAGCGCCCCCCTATCTGTGACTAGCGGGGACAATGAGCAGTTCTTC; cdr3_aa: CASSAPLSVTSGDNEQFF
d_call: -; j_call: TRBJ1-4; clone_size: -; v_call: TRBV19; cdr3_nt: TGTGCCAGTAGTATACAGGGCACTAATGAAAAACTGTTTTTT; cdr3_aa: CASSIQGTNEKLFF
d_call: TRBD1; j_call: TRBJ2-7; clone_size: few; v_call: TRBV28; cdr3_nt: TGTGCCAGCAGTTCCCAACAGGGGGCGGTCTACGAGCAGTACTTC; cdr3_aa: CASSSQQGAVYEQYF
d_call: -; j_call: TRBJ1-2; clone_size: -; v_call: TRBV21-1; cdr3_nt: TGTGCCAGCAGCAAAGTGGCGAGACAGGGGGCGCCCTATGGCTACACCTTC; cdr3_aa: CASSKVARQGAPYGYTF
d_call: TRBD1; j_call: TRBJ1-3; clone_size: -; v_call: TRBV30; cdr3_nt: TGTGCCTGGAGTGCGGCAGGGGGAAGGTTCTCTGGAAACACCATATATTTT; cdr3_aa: CAWSAAGGRFSGNTIYF